These 27 T cell receptor beta chains were all obtained from the same sample, sequenced in a study of cytomegalovirus exposure and HLA in healthy donors. It was with 60 Vbeta and 13 Jbeta primers that the PCR ran. Data came from immunoSEQ multiplex PCR; TCRdb stores just in-frame clones and leaves some out. The data contain just over 200,000 clones, 70% to 85% of them singletons. Sequencing input: PBMCs. These receptors came from a man in his fifties or sixties in good health and CMV-seronegative.

This rearrangement joins TRBV7-6 to TRBJ2-5, with TRBD2 matching 8 bases. CDR3 length: 15 amino acids. CDR1 is SGHVS, CDR2 FNYEAQ, per germline. V lost 1 base and J lost 2; bases outside the gene matches: 3. The CDR3: CASSLDSGKQETQYF. Written as DNA, the CDR3 is TGTGCCAGCAGCTTAGATAGCGGGAAACAAGAGACCCAGTACTTC.

This clone was picked up a small number of times. V is TRBV12-5 and J is TRBJ1-1; no definite D call. V was pared by 2 bases and J by 4 bases, with 8 bases between. Germline values: CDR1 LGHNT, CDR2 FRNRAP. The CDR3 runs 13 residues. DNA of the CDR3: TGTGCTAGTGGTTTGAACACGGGCACTGAAGCTTTCTTT. Amino acids: CASGLNTGTEAFF.

The chain is built from TRBV29-1 and TRBJ1-3; 9 nucleotides match TRBD1. Germline assignment: CDR1 SQVTM and CDR2 ANQGSEA. The CDR3 extends over 14 amino acids. The ends lost 5 bases at V and 0 bases at J; junction bases unmatched: 2. The DNA of the CDR3 is TGCAGCGTTTCGACAGGGGGCTCTGGAAACACCATATATTTT. It yields the protein CSVSTGGSGNTIYF.

The V gene is TRBV10-3, the J gene TRBJ2-7; a weak D match, TRBD1 (5 bases). V was pared by 3 bases and J by 3 bases, with 15 bases between. This CDR3 region has 15 residues. The germline gives CDR1 ENHRY, CDR2 SYGVKD. The CDR3 nucleotides are TGTGCCATCAGTGACTACGGACAAGGAATCTACGAGCAGTACTTC. It encodes CAISDYGQGIYEQYF.

This clone was observed a single time. The genes are TRBV7-3 and TRBJ2-1; 11 bases fit TRBD2. The V segment lost 5 bases and the J segment 7 bases; nucleotides outside the gene matches: 10. The CDR3 contains 16 residues. Per germline, CDR1 SGHTA and CDR2 FQGTGA. This CDR3 reads CASSPTSGKLSNEQFF. CDR3 coding DNA: TGTGCCAGCAGCCCGACTAGCGGGAAACTATCTAATGAGCAGTTCTTC.

V is TRBV6-1 and J is TRBJ2-1, with 15 bases identical to TRBD2. Per germline, CDR1 MNHNS and CDR2 SASEGT. This CDR3 is built from 15 residues. The V gene end was trimmed by 3 bases and the J gene end by 7 bases; junction bases not matched to a gene: 1. CDR3 protein: CASSDGTSGRNEQFF. The CDR3 DNA reads as TGTGCCAGCAGTGACGGGACTAGCGGGAGGAATGAGCAGTTCTTC.

The chain recombines TRBV7-2 with TRBJ2-5; D is perhaps TRBD1 (5 bases). V shed 2 bases and J shed 4 bases, with 11 bases lying between them. Germline V gene sequence: CDR1 SGHTA, CDR2 FQGNSA. The CDR3 spans 14 residues. The CDR3 region has the DNA TGTGCCAGCAGCTTATTTCCTAGGGGAGAGACCCAGTACTTC. Residues: CASSLFPRGETQYF.

The CDR3 nucleotides read TGTGCCAGCAGGACAGGGGTGGCCGAAAAACTGTTTTTT. This translates into CASRTGVAEKLFF. The gene calls are TRBV2 and TRBJ1-4; 8 bases match TRBD1. Germline CDR1 and CDR2: SNHLY and FYNNEI. CDR3 size: 13 residues. The V segment lost 6 bases and the J segment 8 bases; nucleotides outside the gene matches: 5. The whole variable domain, remainder taken from reference TRBV2 and TRBJ1-4, is EPEVTQTPSHQVTQMGQEVILRCVPISNHLYFYWYRQILGQKVEFLVSFYNNEISEKSEIFDDQFSVERPDGSNFTLKIRSTKLEDSAMYFCASRTGVAEKLFFGSGTQLSVL.

The chain has TRBV10-3 and TRBJ1-1; tentative D call: TRBD1 (6 bases). Germline CDR1 ENHRY, CDR2 SYGVKD. Trimming took off 4 bases at V and 4 bases at J, with 13 bases between the two ends. The CDR3 length is 14 residues. For the CDR3, the DNA is TGTGCCATCAGTGGGGTCTCAGGGGTCACTGAAGCTTTCTTT. This encodes CAISGVSGVTEAFF.

The genes are TRBV7-6 and TRBJ2-1; D perhaps matches TRBD1 (5 bases). The CDR3 has 13 amino acids. Germline values: CDR1 SGHVS, CDR2 FNYEAQ. V lost 0 bases to trimming and J lost 12 bases, with 12 bases between them. CDR3 in amino acids: CASSLAGTGRQFF. CDR3 in DNA: TGTGCCAGCAGCTTAGCCGGTACAGGTCGGCAGTTCTTC.

The rearrangement joins TRBV5-6 to TRBJ2-7; 7 bases fit TRBD2. This CDR3 contains 17 residues. Germline V gene data show CDR1 as SGHDT and CDR2 as YYEEEE. V gave up 0 bases and J gave up 2 bases; unmatched junction bases: 11. The CDR3, as DNA: TGTGCCAGCAGCTTGGGGGGTAGCGGGCGGTATGCCTACGAGCAGTACTTC. As protein: CASSLGGSGRYAYEQYF.

The gene calls are TRBV28 and TRBJ2-3, with 7 bases matching TRBD2. The CDR3 contains 13 residues. Losses at the gene ends were 6 bases for V and 8 bases for J; bases not matched to a gene: 8. Germline-derived CDR1 and CDR2 are MDHEN and SYDVKM. CDR3 amino acids: CASRPAGERTQYF. For the CDR3, the DNA is TGTGCCAGCAGGCCCGCGGGGGAGCGTACGCAGTATTTT.

The chain joins TRBV5-4 to TRBJ2-1; weak D call: TRBD1 (5 bases). Germline V lookup: CDR1 SGHNT, CDR2 YYREEE (reference sequence). The V end was cut by 1 base, the J end by 8 bases, with 13 bases between. The CDR3 is 14 amino acids. CDR3 region: CASSLRGIVHEQFF. The CDR3 nucleotides read TGTGCCAGCAGCTTGAGGGGAATAGTCCATGAGCAGTTCTTC.

The chain combines TRBV7-2 with TRBJ2-3; the match to TRBD2 covers 10 bases. Germline V gene lookup returns CDR1 SGHTA and CDR2 FQGNSA. Trimming removed 2 bases from V and 2 bases from J; junction bases left unmatched: 4. The CDR3 is made up of 16 amino acids. CDR3 sequence reads: CASSLQAGGITDTQYF. As DNA, the CDR3 is TGTGCCAGCAGCTTACAAGCGGGAGGGATCACAGATACGCAGTATTTT.

A remark on this clone: The sample carries other DNA sequences with the same CDR3. This chain connects TRBV7-8 to TRBJ1-1; 9 positions match TRBD1. The germline V gene encodes CDR1 SGHVS and CDR2 FQNEAQ. V shed 3 bases, J shed 4 bases, and the junction held 0 bases outside the gene matches. The CDR3 covers 13 residues. The CDR3 region has the DNA TGTGCCAGCAGCTTGACAGGGGGCACTGAAGCTTTCTTT. This sequence encodes CASSLTGGTEAFF.

The V call is TRBV27, the J call TRBJ2-7, with a possible D match to TRBD2 (5 bases). Trimming took off 5 bases at V and 0 bases at J, with 14 bases between the two ends. There are 15 residues in the CDR3. Germline-derived CDR1 and CDR2 are MNHEY and SMNVEV (reference sequence). The CDR3 nucleotides are TGTGCCAGCAGTCCCTCGGAGGCGAGCTCCTACGAGCAGTACTTC. Its protein product is CASSPSEASSYEQYF.

This clone was seen only a few times. CDR3 residues: CASSLRGREEETQYF. DNA for the CDR3: TGTGCCAGCAGCTTAAGAGGTCGGGAGGAAGAGACCCAGTACTTC. V is TRBV11-2 and J is TRBJ2-5, with 7 bases matching TRBD2. This CDR3 comprises 15 residues. V lost 2 bases and J lost 3; bases outside the gene matches: 6. In germline, CDR1 is SGHAT, CDR2 FQNNGV. Based on the CDR3 plus reference TRBV11-2 and TRBJ2-5, the full variable domain is EAGVAQSPRYKIIEKRQSVAFWCNPISGHATLYWYQQILGQGPKLLIQFQNNGVVDDSQLPKDRFSAERLKGVDSTLKIQPAKLEDSAVYLCASSLRGREEETQYFGPGTRLLVL.

The rearrangement links TRBV19 to TRBJ2-6; the D gene is possibly TRBD1 (5 bases). Trimming took 5 bases from V and 1 from J, leaving 9 bases between them. The CDR3 contains 15 residues. The germline V gene has CDR1 LNHDA and CDR2 SQIVND (reference sequence). The CDR3 is CASSSQGSGANVLTF. The CDR3 DNA reads TGTGCCAGTAGTTCTCAGGGATCTGGGGCCAACGTCCTGACTTTC.

This clone has only a few counts. The chain recombines TRBV7-8 with TRBJ2-3; 7 bases are a match to TRBD1. The CDR3 covers 14 residues. The junction had 6 bases not matched to a gene; V was cut back by 7 bases and J by 2 bases. Germline V gives CDR1 SGHVS, CDR2 FQNEAQ. The CDR3 loop reads CASIRDSNTDTQYF. The CDR3 DNA reads TGTGCCAGCATTCGGGACAGTAACACAGATACGCAGTATTTT.

The chain combines TRBV27 with TRBJ2-7, with 7 positions matching TRBD1. CDR3 length: 13 residues. V was clipped by 8 bases and J by 4 bases; unmatched bases: 8. Germline lookup yields CDR1 MNHEY and CDR2 SMNVEV (reference sequence). The CDR3 DNA is TGTGCCAGCTCGGCGGCAGGGGGATACGAGCAGTACTTC. Its protein product is CASSAAGGYEQYF.

This clone appeared once. The chain recombines TRBV11-2 with TRBJ1-2; possible D gene TRBD1, 5 bases. This CDR3 has 16 amino acids. Germline loops: CDR1 SGHAT, CDR2 FQNNGV. With 0 bases removed from V and 1 base from J, the gap between germline ends came to 12 bases. CDR3 DNA sequence: TGTGCCAGCAGCTTAGACGGCAGGGTGGTTAACTATGGCTACACCTTC. It is translated as CASSLDGRVVNYGYTF.

The chain has TRBV2 and TRBJ1-3; TRBD1 agrees at 8 bases. Germline assignment: CDR1 SNHLY and CDR2 FYNNEI. There are 15 residues in the CDR3. The V gene end was trimmed by 6 bases and the J gene end by 0 bases; junction bases not matched to a gene: 4. CDR3 nucleotides: TGTGCCAGCAGGAGACAGGGGAGCTCTGGAAACACCATATATTTT. Translated, it gives CASRRQGSSGNTIYF.

The chain carries TRBV28 and TRBJ1-4, with 8 nucleotides matching TRBD1. In germline, CDR1 is MDHEN, CDR2 SYDVKM. This CDR3 is built from 15 residues. V lost 4 bases, J lost 2 bases, and 3 bases stayed unmatched. CDR3 in amino acids: CASSSNRGTNEKLFF. DNA of the CDR3: TGTGCCAGCAGTTCGAACAGGGGGACTAATGAAAAACTGTTTTTT.

V and J are TRBV7-9 and TRBJ2-2, with TRBD1 identical over 10 bases. The CDR3 length is 17 residues. V shed 4 bases and J 1 base; nucleotides not matched to a gene: 6. Germline assignment: CDR1 SEHNR and CDR2 FQNEAQ (reference sequence). The DNA for the CDR3 is TGTGCCAGCAGCTCGACCGGGGACAGGGGGAACACCGGGGAGCTGTTTTTT. This translates into CASSSTGDRGNTGELFF.

This chain links TRBV10-3 with TRBJ2-3; 9 bases line up with TRBD2. Germline lookup yields CDR1 ENHRY and CDR2 SYGVKD. The V gene end was trimmed by 10 bases and the J gene end by 0 bases; junction bases not matched to a gene: 5. This CDR3 is 14 amino acids long. CDR3 sequence reads: CATQTSGSTDTQYF. CDR3 DNA: TGTGCCACCCAAACTAGCGGGAGCACAGATACGCAGTATTTT.

The chain combines TRBV4-2 with TRBJ2-7; tentatively, D is TRBD1 (6 bases). V lost 2 bases and J lost 4, with 9 bases in between. Germline CDR1 reads LGHNA; CDR2 reads YNFKEQ. CDR3 size: 13 residues. For the CDR3, the DNA is TGTGCCAGCAGCCAACAACAGGGATACGAGCAGTACTTC. Protein: CASSQQQGYEQYF.

This chain joins TRBV2 and TRBJ2-7; D perhaps matches TRBD1 (6 bases). The germline gives CDR1 SNHLY, CDR2 FYNNEI. Trimming took off 2 bases at V and 1 base at J, with 9 bases between the two ends. This CDR3 has 14 residues. CDR3 nucleotide sequence: TGTGCCAGCAGTGAACAGGGGCCATCCTACGAGCAGTACTTC. Its protein product is CASSEQGPSYEQYF.